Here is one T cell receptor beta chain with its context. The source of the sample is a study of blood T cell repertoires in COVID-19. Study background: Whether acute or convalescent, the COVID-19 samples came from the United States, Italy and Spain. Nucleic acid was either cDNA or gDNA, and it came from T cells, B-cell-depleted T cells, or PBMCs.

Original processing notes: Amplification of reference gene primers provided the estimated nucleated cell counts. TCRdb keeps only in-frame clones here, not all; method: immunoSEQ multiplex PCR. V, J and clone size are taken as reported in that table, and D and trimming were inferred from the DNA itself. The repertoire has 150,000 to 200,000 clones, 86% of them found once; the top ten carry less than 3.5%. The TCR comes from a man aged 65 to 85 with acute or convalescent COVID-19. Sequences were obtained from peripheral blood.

This CDR3 is CASSFIRQRDTDTQYF. The CDR3 DNA sequence: TGTGCCAGCAGCTTTATTCGACAGCGGGACACAGATACGCAGTATTTT. The V call is TRBV5-4, the J call TRBJ2-3; 7 nucleotides agree with TRBD2. This CDR3 region has 16 residues. V dropped 2 bases and J dropped 2; count of bases not matched to a gene: 8. Germline V CDR1 and CDR2: SGHNT, YYREEE (reference sequence). Together with reference TRBV5-4 and TRBJ2-3, the CDR3 gives the full variable domain: ETGVTQSPTHLIKTRGQQVTLRCSSQSGHNTVSWYQQALGQGPQFIFQYYREEENGRGNFPPRFSGLQFPNYSSELNVNALELDDSALYLCASSFIRQRDTDTQYFGPGTRLTVL.